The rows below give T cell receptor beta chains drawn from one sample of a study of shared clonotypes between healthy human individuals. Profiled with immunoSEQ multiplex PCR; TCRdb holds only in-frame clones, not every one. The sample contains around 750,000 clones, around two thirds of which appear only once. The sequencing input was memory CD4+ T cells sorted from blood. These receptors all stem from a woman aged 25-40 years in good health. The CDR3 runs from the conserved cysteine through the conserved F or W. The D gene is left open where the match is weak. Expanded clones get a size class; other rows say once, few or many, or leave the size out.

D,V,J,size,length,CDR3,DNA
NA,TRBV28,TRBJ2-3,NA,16,CASSYASNNGADTQYF,TGTGCCAGCAGTTACGCATCTAATAATGGGGCAGATACGCAGTATTTT
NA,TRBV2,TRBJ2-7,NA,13,CASNGLPSYEQYF,TGTGCCAGCAACGGGCTTCCCTCCTACGAGCAGTACTTC
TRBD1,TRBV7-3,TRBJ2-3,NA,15,CASSLRQGWWDTQYF,TGTGCCAGCAGCTTAAGACAGGGTTGGTGGGATACGCAGTATTTT
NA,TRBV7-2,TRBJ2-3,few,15,CASSPGGGGTDTQYF,TGTGCCAGCAGCCCTGGAGGGGGGGGCACAGATACGCAGTATTTT
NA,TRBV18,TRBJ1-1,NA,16,CASSPPNRGRVAEAFF,TGTGCCAGCTCACCACCGAATCGGGGCAGGGTTGCTGAAGCTTTCTTT
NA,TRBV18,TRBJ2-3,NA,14,CASSPDTYTDTQYF,TGTGCCAGCTCGCCGGACACCTACACAGATACGCAGTATTTT
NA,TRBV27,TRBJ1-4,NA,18,CASIYNRGLGTTNEKLFF,TGTGCCAGCATATACAATCGGGGGTTGGGCACCACTAATGAAAAACTGTTTTTT
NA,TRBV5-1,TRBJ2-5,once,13,CASSPLYQETQYF,TGCGCCAGCAGCCCGTTGTACCAAGAGACCCAGTACTTC
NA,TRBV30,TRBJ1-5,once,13,CAWSPGRIQPQHF,TGTGCCTGGAGTCCTGGGCGAATTCAGCCCCAGCATTTT
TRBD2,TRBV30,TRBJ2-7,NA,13,CAWKAGGKYEQYF,TGTGCCTGGAAGGCGGGAGGAAAATACGAGCAGTACTTC
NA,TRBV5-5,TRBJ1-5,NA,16,CASSLLAGLSNQPQHF,TGTGCCAGCAGCTTGCTGGCAGGACTTAGCAATCAGCCCCAGCATTTT
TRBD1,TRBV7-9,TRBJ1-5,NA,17,CASSQSTGGESNQPQHF,TGTGCCAGCAGTCAATCTACAGGGGGCGAGAGCAATCAGCCCCAGCATTTT
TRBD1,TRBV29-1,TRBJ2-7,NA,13,CSVTGTGQYEQYF,TGCAGCGTGACCGGGACAGGTCAGTACGAGCAGTACTTC
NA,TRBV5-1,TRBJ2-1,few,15,CASSLDIPGYNEQFF,TGCGCCAGCAGCTTGGACATCCCGGGCTACAATGAGCAGTTCTTC
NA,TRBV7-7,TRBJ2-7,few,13,CASSPDTTYEQYF,TGTGCCAGCAGCCCAGACACCACCTACGAGCAGTACTTC
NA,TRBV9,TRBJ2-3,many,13,CASSPRGSDTQYF,TGTGCCAGCAGCCCAAGGGGATCAGATACGCAGTATTTT
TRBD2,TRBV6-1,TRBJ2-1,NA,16,CASSEFSSGSYNEQFF,TGTGCCAGCAGTGAATTTTCTAGCGGTTCCTACAATGAGCAGTTCTTC
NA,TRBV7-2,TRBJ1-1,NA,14,CASSSRAVGTEAFF,TGTGCCAGCAGCTCAAGGGCGGTGGGCACTGAAGCTTTCTTT
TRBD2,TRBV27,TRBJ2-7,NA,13,CASRGLTTYEQYF,TGTGCCAGCAGGGGACTAACCACCTACGAGCAGTACTTC
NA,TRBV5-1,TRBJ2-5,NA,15,CASSPFLGGQETQYF,TGCGCCAGCAGCCCTTTTCTTGGGGGCCAAGAGACCCAGTACTTC